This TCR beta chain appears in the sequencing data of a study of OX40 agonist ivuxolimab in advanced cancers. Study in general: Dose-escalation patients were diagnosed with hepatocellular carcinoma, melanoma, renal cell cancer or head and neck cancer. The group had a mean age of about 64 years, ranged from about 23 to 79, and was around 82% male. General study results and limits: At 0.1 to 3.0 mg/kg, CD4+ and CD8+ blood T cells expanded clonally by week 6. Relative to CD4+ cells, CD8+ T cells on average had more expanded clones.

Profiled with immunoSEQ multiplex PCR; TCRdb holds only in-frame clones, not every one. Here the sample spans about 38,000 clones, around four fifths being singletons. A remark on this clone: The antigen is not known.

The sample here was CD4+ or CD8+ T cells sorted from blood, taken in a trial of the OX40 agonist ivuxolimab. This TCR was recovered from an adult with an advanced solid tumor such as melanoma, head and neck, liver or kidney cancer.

The CDR3 bases are TGTGCCAGTAGTATACGTCGTGCGGGAAGGGATGGCTACACCTTC. It encodes CASSIRRAGRDGYTF. The chain employs TRBV19 and TRBJ1-2; unclear D gene. The length of the CDR3 is 15 residues. Germline V gene lookup returns CDR1 LNHDA and CDR2 SQIVND (reference sequence). The V end lost 2 bases, the J end lost 6 bases, and 16 bases lay between the germline ends.